Shown below are 26 T cell receptor beta chains from a single sample sequenced in a study of regulatory and conventional T cells in RAG deficiency. Genomic DNA came from blood regulatory T cells gated CD4+ CD25-high CD127-low. Repertoires were generated with immunoSEQ multiplex PCR, while TCRdb's copy carries only in-frame clones and drops some. This sample carries under 15,000 clones, roughly 94% of them seen once, and the ten largest clones take less than 1.5%. These same data were also listed under a study on regulatory T cells. This second study notes: The PCR used 52 TRBV and 13 TRBJ primers.

What was sequenced was CD127- CD25+ CD4+ Tregs sorted from blood. These TCRs come from a human donor in good health.

CDR3 sequence reads: CASSKGGAQGVPLGEQYF. The CDR3 region has the DNA TGTGCCAGCAGCAAAGGGGGGGCCCAGGGGGTACCACTAGGCGAGCAGTACTTC. The chain employs TRBV21-1 and TRBJ2-7; TRBD1 reflects the table's D call only, with no check against the DNA. TRBV21-1 is a pseudogene. This CDR3 has 18 amino acids.

The chain combines TRBV5-1 with TRBJ1-1; 8 bases map to TRBD1. The trim removed 4 bases at V and 4 bases at J, leaving 9 bases unmatched. Germline lookup yields CDR1 SGHRS and CDR2 YFSETQ. This CDR3 spans 15 amino acids. Written as DNA, the CDR3 is TGCGCCAGCAGCGGTGAACAGGGGGTTGGCACTGAAGCTTTCTTT. Its translation is CASSGEQGVGTEAFF. The complete variable domain, with remaining parts taken from reference TRBV5-1 and TRBJ1-1, reads KAGVTQTPRYLIKTRGQQVTLSCSPISGHRSVSWYQQTPGQGLQFLFEYFSETQRNKGNFPGRFSGRQFSNSRSEMNVSTLELGDSALYLCASSGEQGVGTEAFFGQGTRLTVV.

The genes are TRBV4-2 and TRBJ2-2; D may be TRBD1 (6 bases). There are 15 residues in the CDR3. From germline, CDR1 is LGHNA and CDR2 YNFKEQ. Trimming took off 5 bases at V and 2 bases at J, with 12 bases between the two ends. The CDR3 protein is CASSSNRVNTGELFF. The CDR3 region has the DNA TGTGCCAGCAGCTCCAACAGGGTCAACACCGGGGAGCTGTTTTTT.

The chain recombines TRBV19 with TRBJ2-5, with 10 bases fitting TRBD1. CDR1 is LNHDA, CDR2 SQIVND, per germline (reference sequence). The CDR3 covers 13 residues. The V segment lost 9 bases and the J segment 4 bases; nucleotides outside the gene matches: 5. CDR3 residues: CASRTGGGETQYF. The CDR3 coding sequence is TGTGCCAGCCGGACAGGGGGAGGAGAGACCCAGTACTTC.

The chain joins TRBV7-9 to TRBJ2-7, with 9 bases lining up with TRBD1. J gave up 3 bases and V 1 base, and 4 bases lay outside the gene matches. The CDR3 spans 15 residues. The V gene's germline CDR1 is SEHNR and CDR2 FQNEAQ (reference sequence). The CDR3 spells CASSLVETGGYEQYF. CDR3 bases: TGTGCCAGCAGCTTAGTTGAGACAGGGGGCTACGAGCAGTACTTC.

The V call is TRBV18, the J call TRBJ2-6; D is perhaps TRBD1 (7 bases). This CDR3 has 16 amino acids. The germline CDR1 and CDR2 sequences are KGHSH and LQKENI. Trimming cost V 6 bases and J 4 bases, with 16 bases left between them. For the CDR3, the DNA is TGTGCCAGCTCGGGAGGACAGGTTGCGGGGGCCAACGTCCTGACTTTC. Translating gives CASSGGQVAGANVLTF.

The chain combines TRBV6-5 with TRBJ1-5; the D is unclear. Deletions cut 0 bases from V and 7 bases from J, with 13 bases between. From germline, CDR1 is MNHEY and CDR2 SVGAGI. The CDR3 consists of 15 residues. The CDR3: CASSYSGLAGQPQHF. For the CDR3, the DNA is TGTGCCAGCAGTTACTCAGGCCTGGCGGGGCAGCCCCAGCATTTT.

The J gene is TRBJ1-5, the V gene TRBV6-1; D uncertain. CDR3 size: 13 residues. V was clipped by 5 bases and J by 5 bases, with 10 bases between them. From germline, CDR1 is MNHNS and CDR2 SASEGT. The CDR3 is CASSLLEDQPQHF. The DNA for the CDR3 is TGTGCCAGCAGTCTGCTGGAGGATCAGCCCCAGCATTTT.

This CDR3 is CASSLVPEPLNTEAFF. The CDR3 DNA reads TGTGCCAGCAGCTTAGTGCCAGAACCGTTGAACACTGAAGCTTTCTTT. The chain couples TRBV7-6 to TRBJ1-1; D is uncertain. CDR1 and CDR2 from the germline V gene are SGHVS and FNYEAQ. This CDR3 is 16 amino acids long. With 1 base removed from V and 0 bases from J, the gap between germline ends came to 12 bases.

The CDR3 loop reads CASKTGGTGELFF. The CDR3 nucleotides are TGCGCCAGCAAAACAGGGGGCACCGGGGAGCTGTTTTTT. The chain has TRBV10-2 and TRBJ2-2, with TRBD1 matching over 8 bases. Per germline, CDR1 WSHSY and CDR2 SAAADI. V shed 7 bases, J shed 4 bases, and the junction held 2 bases outside the gene matches. The CDR3 has 13 amino acids.

J is TRBJ1-1 and V is TRBV27; weak D call: TRBD1 (6 bases). Trimming pared 0 bases from V and 3 bases from J, leaving 11 bases between. In germline, CDR1 is MNHEY, CDR2 SMNVEV (reference sequence). The CDR3 consists of 15 residues. The CDR3: CASSLSGAGDTEAFF. The CDR3 nucleotides are TGTGCCAGCAGTTTATCGGGGGCGGGAGACACTGAAGCTTTCTTT.

The chain carries TRBV9 and TRBJ1-3; 8 nucleotides line up with TRBD1. With V trimmed by 4 bases and J by 6 bases, 9 bases remained unmatched. Looked up from germline, CDR1 is SGDLS and CDR2 is YYNGEE. The CDR3 runs to 15 residues. The chain's CDR3 is CASSPLQGVANTIYF. The DNA for the CDR3 is TGTGCCAGCAGCCCCCTACAGGGGGTTGCAAACACCATATATTTT. The full variable domain, rest sourced from reference TRBV9 and TRBJ1-3, is DSGVTQTPKHLITATGQRVTLRCSPRSGDLSVYWYQQSLDQGLQFLIQYYNGEERAKGNILERFSAQQFPDLHSELNLSSLELGDSALYFCASSPLQGVANTIYFGEGSWLTVV.

The rearrangement joins TRBV7-2 to TRBJ1-4; D may be TRBD1 (5 bases). The CDR3 runs to 15 residues. V was pared by 5 bases and J by 0 bases, with 10 bases between. Germline V gives CDR1 SGHTA, CDR2 FQGNSA. CDR3 loop: CASSPGGTTNEKLFF. The CDR3 nucleotides read TGTGCCAGCAGCCCCGGGGGGACAACTAATGAAAAACTGTTTTTT.

The V call is TRBV18, the J call TRBJ1-4; 7 positions match TRBD1. J lost 0 bases, V lost 6 bases, and 4 bases had no gene match. Germline lookup yields CDR1 KGHSH and CDR2 LQKENI. The CDR3 spans 15 residues. CDR3 bases: TGTGCCAGCTCCCCGCAGGGGGCAACTAATGAAAAACTGTTTTTT. It codes for CASSPQGATNEKLFF.

The chain combines TRBV9 with TRBJ2-7, with D possibly matching TRBD2 (6 bases). The CDR3 runs to 16 residues. V was trimmed by 0 bases and J by 2 bases, leaving 15 bases between them. Germline V lookup: CDR1 SGDLS, CDR2 YYNGEE. CDR3 protein: CASSVGPTAGPYEQYF. DNA for the CDR3: TGTGCCAGCAGCGTAGGTCCCACCGCGGGGCCCTACGAGCAGTACTTC.

This clone was observed a single time. The chain recombines TRBV15 with TRBJ2-7; 9 bases map to TRBD1. The ends lost 5 bases at V and 5 bases at J; junction bases unmatched: 10. CDR3 length equals 15 residues. The germline CDR1 and CDR2 sequences are LNHNV and YYDKDF (reference sequence). In DNA, the CDR3 is TGTGCCACCAGCTATGTCGGACAGGGGTACGACGAGCAGTACTTC. The encoded protein is CATSYVGQGYDEQYF.

The chain has TRBV6-1 and TRBJ1-2, with TRBD1 matching 7 bases. V was clipped by 8 bases and J by 8 bases; unmatched bases: 11. Germline CDR1 is MNHNS and CDR2 is SASEGT. The CDR3 contains 13 residues. The CDR3 sequence: CASGPSGGIGYTF. CDR3 bases: TGTGCCAGCGGCCCATCAGGGGGAATCGGCTACACCTTC.

The V call is TRBV5-6, the J call TRBJ1-1; 11 bases map to TRBD1. Germline V gives CDR1 SGHDT, CDR2 YYEEEE. The V gene end was trimmed by 5 bases and the J gene end by 3 bases; junction bases not matched to a gene: 6. The CDR3 extends over 15 amino acids. DNA of the CDR3: TGTGCCAGCAGGAAGAGGACAGGGGGCGACACTGAAGCTTTCTTT. Translating gives CASRKRTGGDTEAFF.

The J gene is TRBJ2-5, the V gene TRBV5-1; a possible D gene is TRBD1 (5 bases). The CDR3 runs 15 residues. Germline lookup yields CDR1 SGHRS and CDR2 YFSETQ. Between the trimmed V and J ends, which lost 0 bases and 5 bases, there was a span of 14 bases. CDR3 in DNA: TGCGCCAGCAGCTTGGCCGCCAGGCCAGGGGAGACCCAGTACTTC. Translation gives CASSLAARPGETQYF.

The J gene is TRBJ1-2, the V gene TRBV2; the D gene is possibly TRBD1 (5 bases). This CDR3 contains 15 residues. The germline V and J ends were trimmed by 3 bases and 3 bases, with 14 bases remaining between them. Germline CDR1 is SNHLY and CDR2 is FYNNEI. In DNA form, the CDR3 reads TGTGCCAGCAGTGAGGGCAGGGCGGAATACTATGGCTACACCTTC. Amino acid sequence: CASSEGRAEYYGYTF.

This sequence joins TRBV2 and TRBJ1-4, with TRBD1 identical over 8 bases. The V segment lost 5 bases and the J segment 5 bases; nucleotides outside the gene matches: 10. This CDR3 comprises 16 residues. CDR1 is SNHLY and CDR2 is FYNNEI in the germline V gene. CDR3 DNA sequence: TGTGCCAGCAGTACACTCCCGGGACAGGCAAATGAAAAACTGTTTTTT. Protein: CASSTLPGQANEKLFF. The full variable domain, rest sourced from reference TRBV2 and TRBJ1-4, is EPEVTQTPSHQVTQMGQEVILRCVPISNHLYFYWYRQILGQKVEFLVSFYNNEISEKSEIFDDQFSVERPDGSNFTLKIRSTKLEDSAMYFCASSTLPGQANEKLFFGSGTQLSVL.

This rearrangement joins TRBV7-8 to TRBJ2-1; TRBD2 matches at 9 bases. Germline trimming cut 5 bases from V and 7 bases from J; bases unmatched to any gene: 12. This CDR3 has 16 residues. Germline-derived CDR1 and CDR2 are SGHVS and FQNEAQ. Here the CDR3 reads CASSTRTSATRNEQFF. The CDR3 DNA reads as TGTGCCAGCAGCACCAGGACTAGCGCTACGCGTAATGAGCAGTTCTTC.

The DNA of the CDR3 is TGCGCCAGCAGCACGGGACTAAGGGCAGGTACGCAGTATTTT. It is translated as CASSTGLRAGTQYF. The chain couples TRBV5-1 to TRBJ2-3; 7 nucleotides match TRBD2. From germline, CDR1 is SGHRS and CDR2 YFSETQ. The V gene end was trimmed by 4 bases and the J gene end by 8 bases; junction bases not matched to a gene: 10. The CDR3 is 14 amino acids.

This clone is a singleton in its sample. This rearrangement joins TRBV5-4 to TRBJ1-2; D possibly corresponds to TRBD1 (6 bases). The germline V gene encodes CDR1 SGHNT and CDR2 YYREEE (reference sequence). The CDR3 extends over 16 amino acids. V was shortened by 5 bases and J by 0 bases, with 17 bases between the two germline ends. The CDR3 nucleotides are TGTGCCAGCAGTTTTGGGGGGGCAAGACCTAACTATGGCTACACCTTC. This codes for CASSFGGARPNYGYTF. Looking up the rest from reference TRBV5-4 and TRBJ1-2 gives the full variable domain: ETGVTQSPTHLIKTRGQQVTLRCSSQSGHNTVSWYQQALGQGPQFIFQYYREEENGRGNFPPRFSGLQFPNYSSELNVNALELDDSALYLCASSFGGARPNYGYTFGSGTRLTVV.

The chain uses TRBV6-1 and TRBJ1-1, with TRBD1 as a possible D gene (6 bases). The germline V and J ends were trimmed by 6 bases and 7 bases, with 12 bases remaining between them. Germline V gene data show CDR1 as MNHNS and CDR2 as SASEGT. The CDR3 loop spans 12 amino acids. The CDR3 bases are TGTGCCAGCAGGTGGTTACAGGGTGAAGCTTTCTTT. This sequence encodes CASRWLQGEAFF.

V gene TRBV5-1 combines with J gene TRBJ2-1; 10 bases are a match to TRBD2. Germline V CDR1 and CDR2: SGHRS, YFSETQ. This CDR3 is built from 17 residues. V dropped 2 bases and J dropped 5; count of bases not matched to a gene: 10. The CDR3: CASSFPAGGPVNNEQFF. CDR3 in DNA: TGCGCCAGCAGCTTTCCAGCGGGGGGGCCGGTGAACAATGAGCAGTTCTTC.